This TCR beta chain was recovered during a study of beta chain features in type 1 diabetes (dated 2018 in TCRdb). At the level of the whole study: Mean age, gender distribution, total cell number and subset yield were not different between patients and healthy donors. A total of 107,917,701 sorted cells were examined across all samples, and RNA yield correlated strongly with the number of cells per subset. The study compared the TCRB repertoires of sorted circulating CD4+ T cell subsets in recently diagnosed type 1 diabetes patients with those in matched healthy donors. Naive and central memory subsets were obtained from all 30 or so donors, but regulatory and stem cell-like memory subsets were isolated from only 8 patients and roughly eight healthy donors.

Findings and caveats that apply to the study as a whole: Because the HLA sub-analyses included only small numbers of individuals, any influence of HLA type on TCRB rearrangement was left unresolved. Naive, central memory and regulatory TCRB repertoires appeared more similar among patients than among healthy donors. Patients with type 1 diabetes made fewer insertions and deleted more nucleotides at VDJ recombination sites, implying thymic rearrangement abnormalities. Type 1 diabetes patients showed a moderate but significant shortening of TCRB CDR3 length in all four CD4+ subsets. Shorter templates might be favored by PCR, yet because patient and control samples were amplified and corrected together, any such skew would affect both groups equally. Because cDNA was sequenced instead of genomic DNA, highly expressing activated cells could be over-represented, though the groups showed no difference in activation or CD3 levels.

The High Capacity cDNA Reverse Transcription Kit was used to reverse transcribe all of the isolated RNA, meaning that expressed TCRB transcripts were what got sequenced. Naive, central memory and regulatory T cell samples underwent deep immunoSEQ sequencing, averaging around 4 million total reads per sample. After sorted cells were lysed in RLT buffer, RNA was extracted with DNase-treated RNeasy Micro or Mini kits, with the choice depending on cell number. To prevent cross-contamination, every cell subset was processed on its own, while patient and healthy donor samples were processed together. The immunoSEQ multiplex PCR was used to amplify TCRB sequences from cDNA, yielding 87-bp fragments that span the CDR3 region. Sequencing of the amplicons was performed on the Illumina HiSeq platform. The study's own analysis went as follows. Synthetic template baselines were used to correct PCR bias computationally, reads within Hamming distance 2 were collapsed together, and singletons that could not be merged were discarded. Reads were aligned to IMGT to assign V, D and J genes, CDR3 length, and insertions or deletions at six rearrangement sites. Clonotype counts were normalized to sorted cell number within each subset before computing true diversity and Gini coefficients with the tcR R package. Repertoire sharing was quantified using the overlap coefficient calculated on TCRB nucleotide sequences. As a proxy for the pre-selection repertoire, out-of-frame TCRB sequences from naive cells were analyzed. Not all clones reach the TCRdb copy of this immuneACCESS table, which keeps in-frame sequences only. Checked studies attribute under half of the gap to unresolved V genes and leave the rest unexplained. Clone size and V and J calls were adopted from that table, with D and trimming inferred from the DNA. The sample profile shows approximately 250,000 clones; roughly 11% of them were found once. The ten top clones hold approximately 0.017% of the sample.

Regarding this clone: Its antigen remains undetermined. No base qualities exist here, and no much larger clone lies one base off it.

A single peripheral blood draw of approximately 120 mL on average was collected from each donor into heparinised tubes. A BD FACSAria II was used to sort naive, central memory, regulatory and stem cell-like memory CD4+ T cells with a panel that included CD45RO, CCR7, CD25, CD127, CD95 and CD27. Every sorted population had a purity above 95%. PBMCs were separated immediately by Lymphoprep density gradient centrifugation and were stained directly, without being cultured. So that batch effects would be minimized, each experiment stained and sorted samples in pairs, pairing one healthy donor with one patient. The germline V gene (reference sequence) provides CDR1 SEHNR and CDR2 FQNEAQ. V is pruned by 1 base and J by 8 bases, leaving 5 bases of the junction without a gene match. The CDR3 spans 14 residues, from the cysteine through the phenylalanine. Left in the record is the CDR3 DNA by itself, 42 bases read in frame from the first base.

The receptor's source is a man in his thirties or forties with type 1 diabetes. Sequenced input: naive CD4+ T cells from blood. The cell subset or site label on this specimen signifies: true naive CD4+ T cells. The chain is made from TRBV7-9 and TRBJ2-1, with 7 bases in between that match TRBD2. The DNA reads TGTGCCAGCAGCTTAGTCGAGCGGGGCGATGAGCAGTTCTTC. It is translated as CASSLVERGDEQFF. Full variable domain (CDR3 extended with the reference TRBV7-9 and TRBJ2-1 proteins): DTGVSQNPRHKITKRGQNVTFRCDPISEHNRLYWYRQTLGQGPEFLTYFQNEAQLEKSRLLSDRFSAERPKGSFSTLEIQRTEQGDSAMYLCASSLVERGDEQFFGPGTRLTVL.